The 25 T cell receptor beta chains below were found in one sample sequenced in a study of T cell responses to AZD1222 COVID-19 vaccine. Assay: immunoSEQ multiplex PCR; the TCRdb copy retains only in-frame clones and omits some. The sample contains 160,000 or so clones, approximately 90% of which appear only once. The sequenced sample was peripheral blood, obtained on day 0 of AZD1222 vaccination. The receptors here all came from an adult in good health.

The rearrangement uses TRBV7-9 and TRBJ1-1; D gene uncertain. The V end was cut by 7 bases, the J end by 8 bases, with 14 bases between. This CDR3 is 12 amino acids long. Germline V CDR1 and CDR2: SEHNR, FQNEAQ (reference sequence). The CDR3 bases are TGTGCCAGCAACCCAGGCCCCCTCGAAGCTTTCTTT. Translation: CASNPGPLEAFF.

The rearrangement joins TRBV7-9 to TRBJ2-1; 10 bases map to TRBD2. V dropped 3 bases and J dropped 2; count of bases not matched to a gene: 10. The CDR3 spans 18 residues. CDR1 is SEHNR and CDR2 is FQNEAQ in the germline V gene (reference sequence). CDR3 protein: CASSLRKGLARTYNEQFF. CDR3 nucleotides: TGTGCCAGCAGCTTGAGGAAGGGACTAGCGCGTACCTACAATGAGCAGTTCTTC.

The rearrangement joins TRBV9 to TRBJ2-7; 9 nucleotides align to TRBD2. The CDR3 totals 15 residues. Germline V gene data show CDR1 as SGDLS and CDR2 as YYNGEE. The ends lost 3 bases at V and 6 bases at J; junction bases unmatched: 10. The CDR3 DNA reads as TGTGCCAGCAGCGCCCAAGCGGGAGGAGTTGGCGAGCAGTACTTC. As protein: CASSAQAGGVGEQYF.

V and J are TRBV5-1 and TRBJ2-2; tentatively, D is TRBD2 (6 bases). This CDR3 comprises 17 residues. Looked up from germline, CDR1 is SGHRS and CDR2 is YFSETQ. V was pared by 4 bases and J by 0 bases, with 16 bases between. Written as DNA, the CDR3 is TGCGCCAGCAGCGGGGCCGGGGCGGGAACGAACACCGGGGAGCTGTTTTTT. It translates to CASSGAGAGTNTGELFF.

The rearrangement links TRBV11-2 to TRBJ2-1, with 10 bases identical to TRBD2. Germline CDR1 SGHAT, CDR2 FQNNGV. CDR3 size: 16 residues. V trimming: 3 bases; J trimming: 8 bases; junction bases outside the gene matches: 10. The CDR3 nucleotides read TGTGCCAGCAGCTTTCTAGCGGGAGTCTCGGGCGATGAGCAGTTCTTC. Translated, it gives CASSFLAGVSGDEQFF.

The chain joins TRBV11-3 to TRBJ2-3; no clear D. The CDR3 totals 14 residues. The germline CDR1 and CDR2 sequences are SGHNT and YENEEA. V was cut by 0 bases and J by 3 bases, with 7 bases left in between. In DNA, the CDR3 is TGTGCCAGCAGCTTAGATCGACGGACAGATACGCAGTATTTT. Residues: CASSLDRRTDTQYF.

Only a few counts were recorded for this clone. The chain employs TRBV4-2 and TRBJ1-1, with D uncertain. Trimming left V 8 bases short and J 8 bases short, with 12 bases between. The CDR3 contains 11 residues. Germline V gives CDR1 LGHNA, CDR2 YNFKEQ. CDR3 bases: TGTGCCAGCCGCCGGGATGGAGAAGCTTTCTTT. This gives the protein CASRRDGEAFF.

This sequence joins TRBV2 and TRBJ2-7, with D uncertain. CDR3 length: 14 amino acids. Per the germline V gene, CDR1 is SNHLY and CDR2 is FYNNEI. The V gene lost 0 bases and the J gene lost 4 bases, with 10 bases spanning the gap. Here the CDR3 DNA reads TGTGCCAGCAGTGAAGCGTTGTGGGGTTACGAGCAGTACTTC. Its translation: CASSEALWGYEQYF.

This clone was counted a single time. J is TRBJ2-7 and V is TRBV4-3, with D possibly being TRBD1 (6 bases). Germline V CDR1 and CDR2: LGHNA, YSLEER. The CDR3 runs to 14 residues. Trimming took off 5 bases at V and 3 bases at J, with 14 bases between the two ends. CDR3 nucleotides: TGCGCCAGCAGCGAGGGACACGGACTCTACGAGCAGTACTTC. Amino acids: CASSEGHGLYEQYF.

The chain employs TRBV27 and TRBJ1-3; TRBD1 might be the D (6 bases). Germline values: CDR1 MNHEY, CDR2 SMNVEV (reference sequence). V was pared by 7 bases and J by 4 bases, with 20 bases between. The CDR3 has 16 amino acids. In DNA, the CDR3 is TGTGCCAGCATTGATTTCAGGGGAGCCTCCGGAAACACCATATATTTT. It specifies CASIDFRGASGNTIYF.

CDR3: CASKPSGTNTGELFF. For the CDR3, the DNA is TGTGCCAGCAAGCCTAGCGGGACGAACACCGGGGAGCTGTTTTTT. V is TRBV25-1 and J is TRBJ2-2, with 9 bases lining up with TRBD2. The CDR3 has 15 amino acids. Trimming took 7 bases from V and 0 from J; bases not matched to a gene: 3. Germline lookup yields CDR1 MGHDK and CDR2 SYGVNS.

This chain uses TRBV6-5 with TRBJ2-7; TRBD1 aligns across 7 bases. Germline V lookup: CDR1 MNHEY, CDR2 SVGAGI. Unmatched junction bases numbered 9, after V lost 7 bases and J lost 0 bases. The CDR3 length is 15 residues. The CDR3 region is CASNPGTANSYEQYF. For the CDR3, the DNA is TGTGCCAGCAATCCCGGGACAGCCAACTCCTACGAGCAGTACTTC.

This rearrangement joins TRBV2 to TRBJ2-7; perhaps TRBD1 as D (6 bases). The germline V gene has CDR1 SNHLY and CDR2 FYNNEI. CDR3 length: 13 residues. Trimming removed 5 bases from V and 5 bases from J, with 13 bases in between. The CDR3 coding sequence is TGTGCCAGCAGTACGTACAGGGCCGACGAGCAGTACTTC. Its protein product is CASSTYRADEQYF. Based on the CDR3 plus reference TRBV2 and TRBJ2-7, the full variable domain is EPEVTQTPSHQVTQMGQEVILRCVPISNHLYFYWYRQILGQKVEFLVSFYNNEISEKSEIFDDQFSVERPDGSNFTLKIRSTKLEDSAMYFCASSTYRADEQYFGPGTRLTVT.

This sequence joins TRBV18 and TRBJ1-5, with D possibly TRBD1 on 6 matching bases. This CDR3 contains 15 residues. With 2 bases removed from V and 6 bases from J, the gap between germline ends came to 14 bases. Germline-derived CDR1 and CDR2 are KGHSH and LQKENI. Here the CDR3 reads CASSPGGPPGQPQHF. The DNA of the CDR3 is TGTGCCAGCTCACCAGGGGGCCCGCCAGGTCAGCCCCAGCATTTT.

This clone occurred a few times. V and J are TRBV4-2 and TRBJ2-7; tentatively, D is TRBD1 (6 bases). Trimming left V 0 bases short and J 0 bases short, with 9 bases between. The CDR3 has 15 amino acids. Per the germline V gene, CDR1 is LGHNA and CDR2 is YNFKEQ. The CDR3 nucleotides are TGTGCCAGCAGCCAAGATACAGGGAGCTCCTACGAGCAGTACTTC. This translates into CASSQDTGSSYEQYF.

J is TRBJ2-5 and V is TRBV28; no firm D call. V was pared by 6 bases and J by 5 bases, with 16 bases between. Germline V lookup: CDR1 MDHEN, CDR2 SYDVKM. The CDR3 runs 14 residues. The CDR3 spells CASRQTYDGETQYF. DNA of the CDR3: TGTGCCAGCAGACAAACCTACGATGGGGAGACCCAGTACTTC. Together with reference TRBV28 and TRBJ2-5, the CDR3 gives the full variable domain: DVKVTQSSRYLVKRTGEKVFLECVQDMDHENMFWYRQDPGLGLRLIYFSYDVKMKEKGDIPEGYSVSREKKERFSLILESASTNQTSMYLCASRQTYDGETQYFGPGTRLLVL.

The rearrangement uses TRBV5-4 and TRBJ2-3, with 9 bases matching TRBD1. Looked up from germline, CDR1 is SGHNT and CDR2 is YYREEE (reference sequence). The CDR3 is 16 amino acids. The J segment lost 2 bases and the V segment lost 7 bases, leaving 11 bases of the junction unmatched. DNA for the CDR3: TGTGCCAGCCGTTTTGTGACAGGGGGTTTCACAGATACGCAGTATTTT. Protein: CASRFVTGGFTDTQYF.

The chain employs TRBV20-1 and TRBJ2-1; D may correspond to TRBD1 or TRBD2 (6 bases each). Trimming stripped 3 bases from V and 12 bases from J, with 9 bases between. The CDR3 extends over 10 amino acids. The germline V gene has CDR1 DFQATT and CDR2 SNEGSKA (reference sequence). CDR3 sequence reads: CSARKGGQFF. The CDR3, as DNA: TGCAGTGCTAGGAAGGGGGGGCAGTTCTTC.

Written as DNA, the CDR3 is TGTGCCTGGAAGGGGGGGCACACCGGGGAGCTGTTTTTT. Its protein is CAWKGGHTGELFF. V is TRBV30 and J is TRBJ2-2; TRBD2 is a possible D gene (7 bases). CDR3 length equals 13 residues. Germline CDR1 GTSNPN, CDR2 SVGIG (reference sequence). With 4 bases removed from V and 3 bases from J, the gap between germline ends came to 9 bases.

This clone was detected only once. The V and J genes are TRBV11-3 and TRBJ2-3; D possibly corresponds to TRBD1 (5 bases). The V end was cut by 1 base, the J end by 5 bases, with 13 bases between. The CDR3 loop spans 15 amino acids. Germline lookup yields CDR1 SGHNT and CDR2 YENEEA. CDR3 sequence reads: CASSLGRALVDTQYF. In DNA form, the CDR3 reads TGTGCCAGCAGCTTAGGCAGGGCTCTGGTAGATACGCAGTATTTT.

The rearrangement joins TRBV28 to TRBJ1-3, with D possibly matching TRBD1 (5 bases). This CDR3 has 14 amino acids. V was shortened by 3 bases and J by 4 bases, with 10 bases between the two germline ends. Per germline, CDR1 MDHEN and CDR2 SYDVKM. In nucleotides, the CDR3 is TGTGCCAGCAGTTTGGGGGGGTTGGGAAACACCATATATTTT. It codes for CASSLGGLGNTIYF.

In DNA form, the CDR3 reads TGTGCCAGCAGTGAAGTGGCCAGACAGATCAATTTGGATACGCAGTATTTT. It encodes CASSEVARQINLDTQYF. The J gene is TRBJ2-3, the V gene TRBV2, with D possibly TRBD1 on 5 matching bases. CDR1 and CDR2 (germline): SNHLY, FYNNEI. V gave up 1 base and J gave up 6 bases, with 20 bases separating them. The CDR3 has 17 amino acids.

CDR3 sequence (DNA): TGTGCCAGCAGCTTGACACCCCCTCGGCAGGTGACCTATGGCTACACCTTC. It is translated as CASSLTPPRQVTYGYTF. The V and J genes are TRBV5-6 and TRBJ1-2; D unresolved. The CDR3 has 17 amino acids. The ends were cut back, 1 base at V and 4 bases at J, with 20 bases in the middle. Germline V gene sequence: CDR1 SGHDT, CDR2 YYEEEE.

This chain uses TRBV4-2 with TRBJ2-2, with a tentative D call TRBD2 (6 bases). This CDR3 contains 15 residues. Germline CDR1 LGHNA, CDR2 YNFKEQ. V was pared by 4 bases and J by 4 bases, with 13 bases between. CDR3 sequence: CASSPQTSITGELFF. The CDR3 region has the DNA TGTGCCAGCAGCCCACAGACTAGTATCACCGGGGAGCTGTTTTTT.

The chain has TRBV10-3 and TRBJ2-7, with 9 bases that match TRBD2. CDR1 ENHRY and CDR2 SYGVKD come from the germline V gene. The CDR3 length is 18 residues. V lost 0 bases, J lost 6 bases, and 15 bases stayed unmatched. DNA for the CDR3: TGTGCCATCAGTGAGTCATGGCCTAGCGGGGTCGATTCGGGCGAGCAGTACTTC. The encoded protein is CAISESWPSGVDSGEQYF.